This T cell receptor beta chain appears in the sequencing data of a study of identical twins. One entry per CDR3 protein results from TCRdb running MiXCR on the 5' RACE reads. The table lists 1.5 million to 2 million distinct CDR3 sequences, about 30% of them singletons, with 0.25% to 0.3% in the top ten. V shed 2 bases and J shed 0 bases, with 16 bases lying between them. Germline values: CDR1 SGHRS, CDR2 YFSETQ. The CDR3 is 17 amino acids. This receptor was taken from a newborn girl in good health. The chain employs TRBV5-1 and TRBJ2-3, with D tentatively TRBD2 (6 bases). The sequenced material came from cord blood. The CDR3 nucleotides are TGCGCCAGCAGCTTAAACCAAGGGAGGTCTAGCACAGATACGCAGTATTTT. This sequence encodes CASSLNQGRSSTDTQYF.